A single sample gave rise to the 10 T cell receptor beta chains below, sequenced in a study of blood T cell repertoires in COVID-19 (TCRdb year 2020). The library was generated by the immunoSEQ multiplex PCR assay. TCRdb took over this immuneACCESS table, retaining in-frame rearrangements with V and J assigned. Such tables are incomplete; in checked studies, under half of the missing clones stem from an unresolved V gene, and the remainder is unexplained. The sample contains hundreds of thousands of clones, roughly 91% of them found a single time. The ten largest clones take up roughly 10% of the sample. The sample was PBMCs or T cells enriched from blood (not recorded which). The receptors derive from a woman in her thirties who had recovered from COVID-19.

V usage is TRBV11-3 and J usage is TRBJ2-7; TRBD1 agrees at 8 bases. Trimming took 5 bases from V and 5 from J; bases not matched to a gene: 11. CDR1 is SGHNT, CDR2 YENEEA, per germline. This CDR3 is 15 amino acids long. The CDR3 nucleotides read TGTGCCAGCAGCCCGGGACAGGTCTTTCCGGACGAGCAGTACTTC. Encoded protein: CASSPGQVFPDEQYF.

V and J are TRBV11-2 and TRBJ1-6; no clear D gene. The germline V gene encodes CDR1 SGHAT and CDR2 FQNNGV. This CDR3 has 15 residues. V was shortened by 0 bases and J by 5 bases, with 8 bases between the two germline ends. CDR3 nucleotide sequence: TGTGCCAGCAGCTTAGAGGCGGGGAATAATTCACCCCTCCACTTT. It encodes CASSLEAGNNSPLHF.

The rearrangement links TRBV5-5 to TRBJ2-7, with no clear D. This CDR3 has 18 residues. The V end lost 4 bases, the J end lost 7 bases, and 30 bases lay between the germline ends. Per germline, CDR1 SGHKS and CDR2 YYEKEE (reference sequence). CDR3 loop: CASSRLWAADIMGREQYF. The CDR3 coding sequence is TGTGCCAGCAGCCGCCTCTGGGCAGCAGATATTATGGGTCGGGAGCAGTACTTC.

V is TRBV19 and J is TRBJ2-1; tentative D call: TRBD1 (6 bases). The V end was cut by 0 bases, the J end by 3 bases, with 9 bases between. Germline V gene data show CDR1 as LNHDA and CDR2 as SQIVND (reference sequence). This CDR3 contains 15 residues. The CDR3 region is CASSIEGAGYNEQFF. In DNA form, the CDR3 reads TGTGCCAGTAGTATAGAGGGGGCCGGCTACAATGAGCAGTTCTTC.

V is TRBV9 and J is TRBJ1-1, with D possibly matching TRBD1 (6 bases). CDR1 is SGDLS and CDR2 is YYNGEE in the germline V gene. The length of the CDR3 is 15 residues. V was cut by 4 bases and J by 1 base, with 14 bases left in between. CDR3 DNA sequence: TGTGCCAGCAGCCCCACAGGGCTGGCGAACACTGAAGCTTTCTTT. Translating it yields CASSPTGLANTEAFF.

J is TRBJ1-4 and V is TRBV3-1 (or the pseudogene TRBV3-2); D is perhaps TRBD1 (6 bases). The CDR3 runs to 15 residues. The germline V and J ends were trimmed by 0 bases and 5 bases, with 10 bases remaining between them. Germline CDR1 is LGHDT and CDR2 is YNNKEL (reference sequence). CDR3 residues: CASSQEDSYNEKLFF. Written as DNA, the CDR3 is TGTGCCAGCAGCCAAGAGGACAGTTACAATGAAAAACTGTTTTTT.

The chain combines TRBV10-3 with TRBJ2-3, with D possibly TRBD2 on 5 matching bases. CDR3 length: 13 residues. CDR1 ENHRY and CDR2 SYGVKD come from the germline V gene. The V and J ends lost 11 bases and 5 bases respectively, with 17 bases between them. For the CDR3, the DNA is TGTGCCGTCTACGCGGACGGGGAAGATACGCAGTATTTT. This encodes CAVYADGEDTQYF.

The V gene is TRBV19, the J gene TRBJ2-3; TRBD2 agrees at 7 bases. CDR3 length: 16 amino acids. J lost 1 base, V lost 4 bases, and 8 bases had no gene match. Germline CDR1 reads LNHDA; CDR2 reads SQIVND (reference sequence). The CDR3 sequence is CASSRRSGGRTDTQYF. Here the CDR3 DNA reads TGTGCCAGTAGTAGGCGATCGGGAGGCCGCACAGATACGCAGTATTTT.

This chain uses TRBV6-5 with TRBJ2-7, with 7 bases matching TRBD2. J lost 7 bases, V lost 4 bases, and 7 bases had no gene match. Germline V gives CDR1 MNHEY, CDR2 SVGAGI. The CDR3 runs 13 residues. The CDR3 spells CASSFPQAGEQYF. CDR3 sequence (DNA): TGTGCCAGCAGTTTTCCCCAAGCGGGGGAGCAGTACTTC.

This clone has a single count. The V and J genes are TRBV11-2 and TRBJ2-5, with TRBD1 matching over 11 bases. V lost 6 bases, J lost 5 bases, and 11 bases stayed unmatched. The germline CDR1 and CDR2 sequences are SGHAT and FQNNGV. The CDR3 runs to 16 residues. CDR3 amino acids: CASSLLRTGGVETQYF. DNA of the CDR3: TGTGCCAGCAGTCTCCTACGGACAGGGGGCGTGGAGACCCAGTACTTC.